This TCR beta chain stems from a study of control samples from healthy donors and cancer patients. Germline lookup yields CDR1 SGHRS and CDR2 YFSETQ. With 7 bases removed from V and 0 bases from J, the gap between germline ends came to 23 bases. The CDR3 consists of 18 residues. The data were produced by immunoSEQ multiplex PCR, yet TCRdb's version contains in-frame clones alone and is incomplete. The sample lists tens of thousands of clones, 70% to 85% occurring once. The rearrangement joins TRBV5-1 to TRBJ1-3, with unresolved D. The receptor comes from an older man with lung cancer. Material for sequencing was PBMCs. CDR3 bases: TGCGCCAGCCGACGGACCGGGTCCACCTCACTCTCTGGAAACACCATATATTTT. Its translation is CASRRTGSTSLSGNTIYF.